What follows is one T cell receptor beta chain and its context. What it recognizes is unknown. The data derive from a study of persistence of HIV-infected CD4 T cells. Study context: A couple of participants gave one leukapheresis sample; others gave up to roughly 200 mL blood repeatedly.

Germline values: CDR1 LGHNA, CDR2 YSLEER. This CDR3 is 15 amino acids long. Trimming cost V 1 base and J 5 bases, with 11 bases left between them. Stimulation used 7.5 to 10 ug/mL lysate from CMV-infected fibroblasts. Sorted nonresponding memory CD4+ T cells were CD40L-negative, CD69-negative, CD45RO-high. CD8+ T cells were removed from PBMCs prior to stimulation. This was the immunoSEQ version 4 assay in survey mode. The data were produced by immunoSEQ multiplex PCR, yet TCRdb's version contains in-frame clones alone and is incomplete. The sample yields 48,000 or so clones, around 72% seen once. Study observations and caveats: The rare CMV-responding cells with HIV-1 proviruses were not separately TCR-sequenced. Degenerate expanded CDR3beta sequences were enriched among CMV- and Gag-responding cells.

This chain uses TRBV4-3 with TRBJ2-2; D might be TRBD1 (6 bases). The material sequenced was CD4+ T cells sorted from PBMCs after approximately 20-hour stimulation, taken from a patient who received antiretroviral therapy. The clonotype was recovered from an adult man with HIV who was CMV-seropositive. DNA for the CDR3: TGCGCCAGCAGCCAAGGACAGGAGTTTACCGGGGAGCTGTTTTTT. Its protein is CASSQGQEFTGELFF.